This T cell receptor (beta chain) was documented in a study of T cell responses to AZD1222 COVID-19 vaccine. The study's findings and limits: Spike-wide vaccine-associated CD4 TCRs dominated at 160-218 and 743-854. Donors, mostly white British, included more females; clonal diversity was possibly underestimated.

About this clone: No antigen is known for it.

Repertoires were generated with immunoSEQ multiplex PCR, while TCRdb's copy carries only in-frame clones and drops some. The sample yields tens of thousands of clones, about 90% seen once. The CDR3 is made up of 13 amino acids. The V and J ends lost 3 bases and 6 bases respectively, with 10 bases between them. Germline CDR1 reads LGHDT; CDR2 reads YNNKEL (reference sequence). This material consisted of peripheral blood, taken 28 days after the second AZD1222 dose. This chain uses TRBV3-1 (or the pseudogene TRBV3-2) with TRBJ2-3; no clear D. The receptor was derived from an adult who received the AZD1222 COVID-19 vaccine. CDR3 amino acids: CASSQYEVDTQYF. DNA for the CDR3: TGTGCCAGCAGCCAGTACGAGGTCGATACGCAGTATTTT.